Reported below is one TCR beta chain. The antigen it binds to is not known. Per-base qualities were not stored, and no clone one base away is much larger. This entry belongs to a study of monozygotic twins with cystic fibrosis (dated by TCRdb to the early 2020s). In terms of the full investigation: Barcoded libraries were made from about 3 micrograms of fragmented DNA using roughly 16 PCR cycles. Data for three of the twin pairs had been reported earlier in a different context. On the day blood was drawn, the twins' weight-for-height and FEVPerc (FEV1 disease centile) were ranked against those of the approximately 1,000 cohort participants. TCR beta repertoires were compared within and between 16 monozygotic twin pairs with cystic fibrosis so that genetic influence on V and J gene usage could be assessed. The cohort included ten female and six male twin pairs, mostly children and adolescents, aged about 2.0 to 36.4 years with a median of 9.1 years.

Broader findings and caveats from the paper: Simpson clonality tended to be low (median approximately 0.0095), which suggests a naive-dominated repertoire, although clonality was higher in the most severely affected patients. In 13 of 16 pairs, V gene usage most closely resembled the co-twin's, and the same held for J usage in 8 of 16 pairs, a pattern suggesting genetic constraints. Sharing of nucleotide-identical clonotypes was significantly greater within monozygotic CF twin pairs than between unrelated CF individuals (P = 0.000026, Mann-Whitney). The cohort was small, and the number of shared CDR3s showed no association with age, concordance or disease severity.

Inclusive of the bounding cysteine and phenylalanine, the CDR3 is 15 residues long. Solely the CDR3 DNA is kept, with 45 bases framed from the first base. V and J are truncated by 4 bases and 0 bases respectively, leaving an intervening sequence of 13 bases. CDR1 SGHNT and CDR2 YYREEE were looked up in the germline V gene (reference sequence). Following the manufacturer's instructions, the researchers used the immunoSEQ immune profiling system to amplify TCR beta CDR3 regions via multiplex PCR. Sequencing was performed on an Illumina NextSeq system. Turning to the authors' computational methods: Sequence data were processed on the immunoSEQ Analyzer platform, and clonality was computed as the square root of Simpson's index of productive rearrangements. Similarity in V and J usage was quantified by Jensen-Shannon distance, and CDR3 generation probabilities were calculated with OLGA. The researchers looked up shared CDR3 sequences in the immuneACCESS database (August 2020) and in VDJdb (December 2020). The source is immuneACCESS, and TCRdb retained only in-frame sequences with V and J called. Part of the clones is not carried over; for the studies checked, unresolved V genes explain less than half of this, and the remainder is unexplained. The V and J calls and the clone size are those of that table, but D and trimming were determined from the DNA. This sample is represented by roughly 19,000 clones; approximately 97% of them were singletons. The ten largest clones take up 1.9% of the sample.

The twin pairs came from the European Cystic Fibrosis Twin and Sibling Study Cohort, which recruited patients from more than 150 CF clinics across 14 European countries. Both zygosity and CFTR genotype were checked in-house, and zygosity was tested with multiplex PCR across nine short tandem repeat loci. Each twin gave a peripheral blood sample, and clinical parameters were documented on that same day of blood sampling. Phenol/chloroform extraction was used to isolate genomic DNA from peripheral blood cells, and the DNA was then kept in TE buffer at 4 degrees C. The chain uses TRBV5-4 and TRBJ1-2; confidence is insufficient to name the D gene. Sample: blood. This TCR came from a woman aged 25 to 39 with cystic fibrosis. The CDR3 protein is CASSPVVSANYGYTF. The nucleotide sequence is TGTGCCAGCAGCCCTGTGGTGTCAGCTAACTATGGCTACACCTTC. The CDR3 plus the reference TRBV5-4 and TRBJ1-2 genes for the other parts give the full variable domain: ETGVTQSPTHLIKTRGQQVTLRCSSQSGHNTVSWYQQALGQGPQFIFQYYREEENGRGNFPPRFSGLQFPNYSSELNVNALELDDSALYLCASSPVVSANYGYTFGSGTRLTVV.